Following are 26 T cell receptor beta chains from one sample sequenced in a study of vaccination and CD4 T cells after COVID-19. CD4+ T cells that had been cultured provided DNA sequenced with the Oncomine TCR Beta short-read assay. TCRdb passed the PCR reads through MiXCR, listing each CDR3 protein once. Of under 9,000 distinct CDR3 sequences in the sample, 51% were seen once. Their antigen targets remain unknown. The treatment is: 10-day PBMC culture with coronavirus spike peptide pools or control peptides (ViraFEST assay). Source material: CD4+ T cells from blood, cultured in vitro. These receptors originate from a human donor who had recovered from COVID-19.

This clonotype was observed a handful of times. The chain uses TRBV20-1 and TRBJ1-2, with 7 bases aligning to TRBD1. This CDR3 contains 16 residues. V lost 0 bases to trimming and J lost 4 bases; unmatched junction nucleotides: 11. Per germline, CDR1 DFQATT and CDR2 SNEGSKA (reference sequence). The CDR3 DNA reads TGCAGTGCTAGAGACTCCCCCGGACAGGACTCCTATGGCTACACCTTC. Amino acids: CSARDSPGQDSYGYTF.

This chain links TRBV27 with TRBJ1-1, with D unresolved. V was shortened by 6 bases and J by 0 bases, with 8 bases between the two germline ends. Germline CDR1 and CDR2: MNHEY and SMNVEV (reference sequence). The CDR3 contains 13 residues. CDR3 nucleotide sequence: TGTGCCAGCAGCGCCCTCATGAACACTGAAGCTTTCTTT. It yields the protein CASSALMNTEAFF.

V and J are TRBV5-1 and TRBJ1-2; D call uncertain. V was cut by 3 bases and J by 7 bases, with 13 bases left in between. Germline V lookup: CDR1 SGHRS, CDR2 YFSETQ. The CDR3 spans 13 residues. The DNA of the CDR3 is TGCGCCAGCAGCTCGGAACTCGGGATTGGCTACACCTTC. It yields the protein CASSSELGIGYTF.

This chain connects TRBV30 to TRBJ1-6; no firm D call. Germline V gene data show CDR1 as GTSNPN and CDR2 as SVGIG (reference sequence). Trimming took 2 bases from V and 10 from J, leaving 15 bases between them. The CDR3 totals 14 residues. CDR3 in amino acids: CAWSQDYGVSPLHF. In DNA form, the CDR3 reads TGTGCCTGGAGTCAAGATTACGGGGTCTCACCCCTCCACTTT.

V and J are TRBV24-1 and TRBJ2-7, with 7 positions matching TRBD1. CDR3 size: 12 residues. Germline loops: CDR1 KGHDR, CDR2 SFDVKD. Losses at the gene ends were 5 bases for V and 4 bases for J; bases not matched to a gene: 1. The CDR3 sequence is CATSGQGYEQYF. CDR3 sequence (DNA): TGTGCCACCAGTGGACAGGGTTACGAGCAGTACTTC.

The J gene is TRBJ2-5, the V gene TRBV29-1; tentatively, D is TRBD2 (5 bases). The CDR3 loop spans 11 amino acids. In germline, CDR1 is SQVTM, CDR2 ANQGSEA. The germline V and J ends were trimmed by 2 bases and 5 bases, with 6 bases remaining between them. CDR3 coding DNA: TGCAGCGTTGAACCGGGGGAGACCCAGTACTTC. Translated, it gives CSVEPGETQYF.

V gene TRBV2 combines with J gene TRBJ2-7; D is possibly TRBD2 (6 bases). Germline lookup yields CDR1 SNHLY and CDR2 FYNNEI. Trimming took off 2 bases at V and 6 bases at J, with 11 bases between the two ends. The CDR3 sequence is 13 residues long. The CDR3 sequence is CASSEQEAGEQYF. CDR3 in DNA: TGTGCCAGCAGTGAACAGGAAGCGGGCGAGCAGTACTTC.

The CDR3 bases are TGCAGTGCTGAAATCAGAGGAACGAACACCGGGGAGCTGTTTTTT. Translation: CSAEIRGTNTGELFF. V gene TRBV20-1 combines with J gene TRBJ2-2, with no clear D. The V end lost 5 bases, the J end lost 0 bases, and 13 bases lay between the germline ends. This CDR3 spans 15 amino acids. Looked up from germline, CDR1 is DFQATT and CDR2 is SNEGSKA (reference sequence).

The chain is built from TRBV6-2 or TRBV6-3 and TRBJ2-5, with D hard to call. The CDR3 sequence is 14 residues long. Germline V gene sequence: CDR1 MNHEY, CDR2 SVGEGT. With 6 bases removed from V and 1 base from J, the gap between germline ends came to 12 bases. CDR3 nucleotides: TGTGCCAGCAGCTGGTCGTGGATCCAAGAGACCCAGTACTTC. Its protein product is CASSWSWIQETQYF.

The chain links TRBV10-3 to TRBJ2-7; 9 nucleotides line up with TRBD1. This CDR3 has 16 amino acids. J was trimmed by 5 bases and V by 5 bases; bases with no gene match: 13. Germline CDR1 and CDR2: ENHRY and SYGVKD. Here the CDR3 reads CAISYHGTGKGDEQYF. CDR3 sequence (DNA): TGTGCCATCAGTTACCACGGGACAGGGAAAGGGGACGAGCAGTACTTC.

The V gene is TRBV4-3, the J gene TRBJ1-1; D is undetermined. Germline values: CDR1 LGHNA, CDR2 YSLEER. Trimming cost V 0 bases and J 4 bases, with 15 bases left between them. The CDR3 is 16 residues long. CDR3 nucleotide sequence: TGCGCCAGCAGCCAAGATTTGGGCAGCGGATCCACTGAAGCTTTCTTT. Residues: CASSQDLGSGSTEAFF.

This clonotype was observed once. The CDR3 region has the DNA TGTGCCATCAGTGATCCTAGCGGGCGGAGCTCCTACAATGAGCAGTTCTTC. Its protein product is CAISDPSGRSSYNEQFF. This sequence joins TRBV10-3 and TRBJ2-1, with TRBD2 matching over 8 bases. Trimming cost V 3 bases and J 0 bases; bases outside gene matches: 7. The CDR3 consists of 17 residues. Germline CDR1 reads ENHRY; CDR2 reads SYGVKD.

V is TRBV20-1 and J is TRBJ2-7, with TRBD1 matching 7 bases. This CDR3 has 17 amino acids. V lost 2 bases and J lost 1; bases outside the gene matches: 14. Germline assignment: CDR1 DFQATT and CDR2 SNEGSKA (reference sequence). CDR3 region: CSARPRPRDSVSYEQYF. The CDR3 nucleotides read TGCAGTGCTAGACCTCGACCCAGGGACAGTGTGTCCTACGAGCAGTACTTC.

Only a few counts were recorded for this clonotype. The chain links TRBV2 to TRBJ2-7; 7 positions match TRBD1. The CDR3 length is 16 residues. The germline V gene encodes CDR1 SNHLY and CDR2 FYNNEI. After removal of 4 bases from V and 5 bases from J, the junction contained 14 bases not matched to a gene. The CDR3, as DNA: TGTGCCAGCAGTGGTCCCGGGACAGTGTTCTTCGACGAGCAGTACTTC. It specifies CASSGPGTVFFDEQYF.

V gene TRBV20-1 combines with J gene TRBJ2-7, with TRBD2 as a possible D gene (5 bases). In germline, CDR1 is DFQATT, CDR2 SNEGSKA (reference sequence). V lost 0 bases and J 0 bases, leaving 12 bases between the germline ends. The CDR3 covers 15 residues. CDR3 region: CSARDFQRNSYEQYF. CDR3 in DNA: TGCAGTGCTAGAGATTTCCAGCGGAACTCCTACGAGCAGTACTTC.

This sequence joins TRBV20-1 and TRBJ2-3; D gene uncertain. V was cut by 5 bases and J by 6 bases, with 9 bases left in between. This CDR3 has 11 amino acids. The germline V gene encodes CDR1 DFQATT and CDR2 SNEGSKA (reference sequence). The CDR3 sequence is CSAYIGDTQYF. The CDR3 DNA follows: TGCAGTGCTTATATAGGGGATACGCAGTATTTT.

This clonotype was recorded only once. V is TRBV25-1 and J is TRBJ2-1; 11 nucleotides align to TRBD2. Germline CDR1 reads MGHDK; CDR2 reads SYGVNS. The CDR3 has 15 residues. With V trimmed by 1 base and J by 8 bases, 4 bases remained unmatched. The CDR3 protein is CASSEFRSGRDEQFF. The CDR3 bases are TGTGCCAGCAGTGAATTTCGTAGCGGGAGGGATGAGCAGTTCTTC.

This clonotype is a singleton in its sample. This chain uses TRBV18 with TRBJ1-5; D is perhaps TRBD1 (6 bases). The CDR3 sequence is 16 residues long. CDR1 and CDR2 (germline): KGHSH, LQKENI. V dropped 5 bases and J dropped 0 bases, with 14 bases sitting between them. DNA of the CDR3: TGTGCCAGCTCATCACGACAGGCGAATAGCAATCAGCCCCAGCATTTT. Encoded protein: CASSSRQANSNQPQHF.

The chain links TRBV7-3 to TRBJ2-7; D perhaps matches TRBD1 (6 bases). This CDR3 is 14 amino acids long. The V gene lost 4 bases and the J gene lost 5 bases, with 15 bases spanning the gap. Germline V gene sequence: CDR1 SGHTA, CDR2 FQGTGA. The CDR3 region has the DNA TGTGCCAGCAGCTATGGGGGCTATTACGACGAGCAGTACTTC. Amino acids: CASSYGGYYDEQYF. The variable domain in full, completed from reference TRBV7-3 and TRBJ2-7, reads GAGVSQTPSNKVTEKGKYVELRCDPISGHTALYWYRQSLGQGPEFLIYFQGTGAADDSGLPNDRFFAVRPEGSVSTLKIQRTERGDSAVYLCASSYGGYYDEQYFGPGTRLTVT.

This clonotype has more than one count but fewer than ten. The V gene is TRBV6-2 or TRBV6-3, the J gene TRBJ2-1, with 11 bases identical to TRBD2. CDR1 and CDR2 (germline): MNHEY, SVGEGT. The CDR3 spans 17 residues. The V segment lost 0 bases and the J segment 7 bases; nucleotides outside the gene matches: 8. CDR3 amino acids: CASSYSSGRVAGNEQFF. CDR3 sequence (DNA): TGTGCCAGCAGTTACTCTAGCGGGAGGGTAGCAGGTAATGAGCAGTTCTTC.

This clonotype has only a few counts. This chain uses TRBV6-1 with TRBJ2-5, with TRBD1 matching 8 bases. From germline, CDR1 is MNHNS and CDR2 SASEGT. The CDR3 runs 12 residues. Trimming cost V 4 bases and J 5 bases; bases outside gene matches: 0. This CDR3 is CASSAGGETQYF. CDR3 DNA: TGTGCCAGCAGTGCAGGGGGCGAGACCCAGTACTTC.

The CDR3 reads CASSILPGQGGNVLTF. Written as DNA, the CDR3 is TGTGCCAGTAGTATCTTACCGGGACAGGGAGGCAACGTCCTGACTTTC. This chain uses TRBV19 with TRBJ2-6; TRBD1 matches at 9 bases. Germline V gene lookup returns CDR1 LNHDA and CDR2 SQIVND (reference sequence). This CDR3 comprises 16 residues. Unmatched junction bases numbered 9, after V lost 3 bases and J lost 9 bases. Full variable domain (remainder filled in from reference TRBV19 and TRBJ2-6): DGGITQSPKYLFRKEGQNVTLSCEQNLNHDAMYWYRQDPGQGLRLIYYSQIVNDFQKGDIAEGYSVSREKKESFPLTVTSAQKNPTAFYLCASSILPGQGGNVLTFGAGSRLTVL.

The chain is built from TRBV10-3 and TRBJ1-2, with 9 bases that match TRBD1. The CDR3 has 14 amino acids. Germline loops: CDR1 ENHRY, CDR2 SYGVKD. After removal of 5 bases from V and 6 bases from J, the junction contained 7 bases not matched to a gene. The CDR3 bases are TGTGCCATCAGTAGTCCCGGGACAGGGAATGGCTACACCTTC. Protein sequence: CAISSPGTGNGYTF.

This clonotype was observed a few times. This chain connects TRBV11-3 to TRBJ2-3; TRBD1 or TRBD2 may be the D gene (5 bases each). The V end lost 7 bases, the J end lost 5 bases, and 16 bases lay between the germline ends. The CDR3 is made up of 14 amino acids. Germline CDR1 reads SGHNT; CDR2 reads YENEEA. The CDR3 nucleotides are TGTGCCAGCACCCCGGGACCAAGCGGAGATACGCAGTATTTT. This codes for CASTPGPSGDTQYF.

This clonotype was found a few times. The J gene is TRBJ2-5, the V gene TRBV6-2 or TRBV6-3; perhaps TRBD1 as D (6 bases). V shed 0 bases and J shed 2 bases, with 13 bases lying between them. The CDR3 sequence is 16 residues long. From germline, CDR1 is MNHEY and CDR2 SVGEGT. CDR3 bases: TGTGCCAGCAGTTACTCTCCAGGGGTGATACAAGAGACCCAGTACTTC. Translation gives CASSYSPGVIQETQYF.

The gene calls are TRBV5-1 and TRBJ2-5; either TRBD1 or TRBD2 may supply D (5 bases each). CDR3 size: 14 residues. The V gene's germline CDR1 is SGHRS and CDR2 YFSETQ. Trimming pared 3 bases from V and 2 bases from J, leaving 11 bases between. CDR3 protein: CASSSRDPQETQYF. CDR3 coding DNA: TGCGCCAGCAGCTCCCGGGACCCTCAAGAGACCCAGTACTTC.